The rows below give T cell receptor beta chains drawn from one sample of a study of cytomegalovirus exposure and HLA in healthy donors. Repertoires were generated with immunoSEQ multiplex PCR, while TCRdb's copy carries only in-frame clones and drops some. Altogether 100,000 to 120,000 clones are present, under 97% being singletons, with the ten largest covering roughly 0.7%. Sequencing was done on a sample of PBMCs. The receptors were sampled from a woman between 18 and 30 years old in good health and CMV-seronegative. Both conserved end residues are part of each CDR3. The D gene is left open where the match is weak. Clone size is stated in some rows and not others, as once, few, many or a class when expanded.

clone_size	v_call	j_call	d_call	cdr3_aa	cdr3_nt
NA	TRBV5-1	TRBJ2-2	TRBD1	CASSPGGSAGELFF	TGCGCCAGCAGCCCAGGGGGTAGCGCCGGGGAGCTGTTTTTT
NA	TRBV19	TRBJ1-1	NA	CASSHNLTGSRSTEAFF	TGTGCCAGTAGCCATAACCTGACAGGTTCAAGGAGCACTGAAGCTTTCTTT
NA	TRBV6-6	TRBJ2-3	TRBD1	CASSLGTVNTDTQYF	TGTGCCAGCAGCCTGGGGACAGTTAACACAGATACGCAGTATTTT
NA	TRBV18	TRBJ2-1	NA	CASSRENSYNEQFF	TGTGCCAGCTCACGGGAGAACTCCTACAATGAGCAGTTCTTC
NA	TRBV29-1	TRBJ2-7	TRBD1	CSVKTGGSYEQYF	TGCAGCGTTAAGACAGGGGGTTCCTACGAGCAGTACTTC
NA	TRBV15	TRBJ1-3	NA	CATSRDYSGLSSGNTIYF	TGTGCCACCAGCAGAGATTATTCAGGGTTGAGCTCTGGAAACACCATATATTTT
NA	TRBV15	TRBJ1-2	NA	CATSRDTQASYGYTF	TGTGCCACCAGCAGAGATACACAGGCGAGCTATGGCTACACCTTC
once	TRBV5-5	TRBJ1-1	NA	CASSFIHSTANTEAFF	TGTGCCAGCAGCTTCATTCACAGCACTGCGAACACTGAAGCTTTCTTT
NA	TRBV5-1	TRBJ2-7	TRBD1	CASSFGTDYEQYF	TGCGCCAGCAGCTTTGGGACAGACTACGAGCAGTACTTC
NA	TRBV5-1	TRBJ2-3	TRBD1	CASRVGTGLTDTQYF	TGCGCCAGCAGGGTGGGGACAGGGCTCACAGATACGCAGTATTTT
NA	TRBV28	TRBJ1-2	NA	CASSLGGIGYGYTF	TGTGCCAGCAGTTTGGGGGGTATTGGCTATGGCTACACCTTC
NA	TRBV29-1	TRBJ2-3	NA	CSVKRGTDTQYF	TGCAGCGTTAAAAGGGGTACAGATACGCAGTATTTT
NA	TRBV19	TRBJ1-2	TRBD1	CASRPQGAYGYTF	TGTGCCAGTAGGCCACAGGGGGCCTATGGCTACACCTTC
once	TRBV6-5	TRBJ2-5	TRBD1	CASSLTGGRETQYF	TGTGCCAGCAGCCTGACAGGGGGCCGGGAGACCCAGTACTTC
once	TRBV27	TRBJ1-2	TRBD1	CASSLRTGFGYTF	TGTGCCAGCAGTTTAAGGACAGGGTTCGGCTACACCTTC
NA	TRBV2	TRBJ1-5	TRBD1	CASSKTGGWGNQPQHF	TGTGCCAGCAGCAAGACAGGGGGCTGGGGCAATCAGCCCCAGCATTTT
NA	TRBV6-5	TRBJ2-2	NA	CASNRGSGELFF	TGTGCCAGCAACCGGGGATCCGGGGAGCTGTTTTTT
NA	TRBV2	TRBJ2-7	NA	CASSDLTGTKSYEQYF	TGTGCCAGCAGTGATTTAACCGGGACAAAGTCCTACGAGCAGTACTTC
few	TRBV2	TRBJ2-7	TRBD2	CASSATSGEVDEQYF	TGTGCCAGCAGTGCGACTAGCGGGGAAGTCGACGAGCAGTACTTC
NA	TRBV5-1	TRBJ2-3	TRBD2	CASSLDPGGPADTQYF	TGCGCCAGCAGCTTGGACCCGGGGGGGCCGGCAGATACGCAGTATTTT
NA	TRBV2	TRBJ1-5	NA	CASRGEAGGQPQHF	TGTGCCAGCAGAGGGGAAGCGGGGGGTCAGCCCCAGCATTTT
once	TRBV5-1	TRBJ1-1	TRBD1	CASSLAGGWNTEAFF	TGCGCCAGCAGCTTGGCAGGGGGGTGGAACACTGAAGCTTTCTTT
NA	TRBV6-1	TRBJ2-7	TRBD1	CASKGQGAGEQYF	TGTGCCAGCAAAGGACAGGGGGCAGGCGAGCAGTACTTC
NA	TRBV19	TRBJ2-1	TRBD1	CASSLIRRDRGGNEQFF	TGTGCCAGTAGTTTGATACGGCGGGACAGGGGGGGGAATGAGCAGTTCTTC
NA	TRBV6-1	TRBJ2-7	TRBD1	CASSEFGQVRPF	TGTGCCAGCAGTGAATTTGGACAGGTGCGCCCCTTC
few	TRBV28	TRBJ2-1	TRBD1	CASSLGTDNEQFF	TGTGCCAGCAGTCTTGGGACAGACAATGAGCAGTTCTTC
NA	TRBV10-3	TRBJ2-7	NA	CAIPEGEQYF	TGTGCCATCCCCGAGGGCGAGCAGTACTTC
NA	TRBV9	TRBJ2-3	NA	CASSVNSFSTDTQYF	TGTGCCAGCAGCGTTAACTCCTTCTCCACAGATACGCAGTATTTT
once	TRBV7-2	TRBJ1-1	TRBD1	CASSLGTGGVTEAFF	TGTGCCAGCAGCTTAGGGACAGGGGGCGTGACTGAAGCTTTCTTT
NA	TRBV5-1	TRBJ2-2	NA	CASSLQNTGELFF	TGCGCCAGCAGCTTGCAGAACACCGGGGAGCTGTTTTTT
NA	TRBV27	TRBJ2-1	NA	CASSQIRTPNEQFF	TGTGCCAGCAGTCAAATCCGGACTCCCAATGAGCAGTTCTTC
NA	TRBV19	TRBJ1-6	TRBD1	CASTQHRDRGSSPLHF	TGTGCCAGTACCCAACACCGGGACAGGGGGAGTTCACCCCTCCACTTT